The 5 T cell receptor beta chains presented below share a single source sample, sequenced in a study of cytomegalovirus exposure and HLA in healthy donors (dated by TCRdb to about 2017). Library prep was done by the immunoSEQ multiplex PCR assay. For the multiplex PCR, a mixture combining 60 forward primers for TCR Vbeta segments and 13 reverse primers for TCR Jbeta segments was used. TCRdb re-hosts the immuneACCESS table, in-frame sequences only. Its copies lack some clones; in the studies checked, an unresolved V gene accounts for under half of them, and the cause for the rest is not known. Present in this sample are 200,000 to 250,000 clones, around 73% of which were seen just once. The top ten clonotypes cover 3.8% of the sample. The specimen sequenced was PBMCs. These receptors came from a male donor in good health and CMV-seronegative.

The CDR3, as DNA: TGTGCCAGCGGGACAGGGCGAGGAGAGACCCAGTACTTC. This encodes CASGTGRGETQYF. The V and J genes are TRBV7-8 and TRBJ2-5, with TRBD1 matching 9 bases. Trimming cost V 8 bases and J 4 bases; bases outside gene matches: 5. CDR1 and CDR2 (germline): SGHVS, FQNEAQ. The CDR3 has 13 amino acids. Supplemented by reference TRBV7-8 and TRBJ2-5, the full variable domain reads GAGVSQSPRYKVAKRGQDVALRCDPISGHVSLFWYQQALGQGPEFLTYFQNEAQLDKSGLPSDRFFAERPEGSVSTLKIQRTQQEDSAVYLCASGTGRGETQYFGPGTRLLVL.

The chain uses TRBV30 and TRBJ2-3; no reliable D call. Germline CDR1 is GTSNPN and CDR2 is SVGIG (reference sequence). With 3 bases removed from V and 0 bases from J, the gap between germline ends came to 10 bases. CDR3 length equals 14 residues. The CDR3 DNA follows: TGTGCCTGGAGGGCTGCAGGCAGCACAGATACGCAGTATTTT. Translating it yields CAWRAAGSTDTQYF.

This chain joins TRBV5-1 and TRBJ2-1, with TRBD2 identical over 9 bases. The CDR3 spans 19 residues. With V trimmed by 0 bases and J by 2 bases, 12 bases remained unmatched. The V gene's germline CDR1 is SGHRS and CDR2 YFSETQ. The CDR3 protein is CASSLVPVSPSGTYNEQFF. CDR3 sequence (DNA): TGCGCCAGCAGCTTGGTGCCAGTAAGTCCTAGCGGGACCTACAATGAGCAGTTCTTC.

The chain has TRBV19 and TRBJ2-3; the D is unclear. The CDR3 contains 13 residues. Germline CDR1 LNHDA, CDR2 SQIVND (reference sequence). The V and J ends lost 3 bases and 0 bases respectively, with 4 bases between them. Written as DNA, the CDR3 is TGTGCCAGTAGTATTGCGAGCACAGATACGCAGTATTTT. Translating gives CASSIASTDTQYF.

The CDR3 region has the DNA TGTGCCAGCAGGTCCGACCGGAGTGTCTACAATGAGCAGTTCTTC. Its translation: CASRSDRSVYNEQFF. The V and J genes are TRBV6-5 and TRBJ2-1; D gene uncertain. The CDR3 runs to 15 residues. Trimming removed 6 bases at V and 3 bases at J, with 15 bases between. Germline lookup yields CDR1 MNHEY and CDR2 SVGAGI.